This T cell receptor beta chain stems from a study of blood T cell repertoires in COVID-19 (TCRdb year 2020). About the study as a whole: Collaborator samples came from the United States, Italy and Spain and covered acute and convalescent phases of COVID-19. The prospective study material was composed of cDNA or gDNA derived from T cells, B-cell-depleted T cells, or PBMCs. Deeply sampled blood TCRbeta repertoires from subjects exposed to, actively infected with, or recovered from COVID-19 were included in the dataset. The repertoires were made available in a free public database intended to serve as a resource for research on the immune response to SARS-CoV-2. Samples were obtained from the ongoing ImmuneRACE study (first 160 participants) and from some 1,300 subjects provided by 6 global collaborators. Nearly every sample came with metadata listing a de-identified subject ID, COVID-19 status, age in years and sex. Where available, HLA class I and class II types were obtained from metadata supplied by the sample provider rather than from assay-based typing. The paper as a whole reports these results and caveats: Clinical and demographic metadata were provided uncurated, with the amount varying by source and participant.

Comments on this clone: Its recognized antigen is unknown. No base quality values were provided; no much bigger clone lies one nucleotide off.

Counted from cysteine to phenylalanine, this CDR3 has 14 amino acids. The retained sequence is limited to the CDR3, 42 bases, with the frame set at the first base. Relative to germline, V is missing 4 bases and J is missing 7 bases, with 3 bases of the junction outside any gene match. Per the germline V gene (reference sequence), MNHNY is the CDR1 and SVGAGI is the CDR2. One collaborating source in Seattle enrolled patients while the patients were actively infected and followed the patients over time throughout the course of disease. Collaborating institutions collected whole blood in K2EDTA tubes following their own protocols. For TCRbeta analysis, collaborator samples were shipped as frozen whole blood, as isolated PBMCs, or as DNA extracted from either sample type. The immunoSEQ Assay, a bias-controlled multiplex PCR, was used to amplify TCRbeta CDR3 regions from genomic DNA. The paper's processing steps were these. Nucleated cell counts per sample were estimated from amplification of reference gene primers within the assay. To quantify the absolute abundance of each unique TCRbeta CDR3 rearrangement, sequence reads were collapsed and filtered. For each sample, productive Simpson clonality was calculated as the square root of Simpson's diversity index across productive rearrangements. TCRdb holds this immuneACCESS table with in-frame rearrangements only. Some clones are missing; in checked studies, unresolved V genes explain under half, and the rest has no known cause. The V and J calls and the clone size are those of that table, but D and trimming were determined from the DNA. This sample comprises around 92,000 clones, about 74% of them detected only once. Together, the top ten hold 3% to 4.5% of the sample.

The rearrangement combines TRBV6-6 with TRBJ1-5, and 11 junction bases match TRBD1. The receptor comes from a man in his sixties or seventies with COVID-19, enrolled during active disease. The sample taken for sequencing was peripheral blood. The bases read TGTGCCAGCAGTTGGACAGGGGGCGAGCAGCCCCAGCATTTT. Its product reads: CASSWTGGEQPQHF.